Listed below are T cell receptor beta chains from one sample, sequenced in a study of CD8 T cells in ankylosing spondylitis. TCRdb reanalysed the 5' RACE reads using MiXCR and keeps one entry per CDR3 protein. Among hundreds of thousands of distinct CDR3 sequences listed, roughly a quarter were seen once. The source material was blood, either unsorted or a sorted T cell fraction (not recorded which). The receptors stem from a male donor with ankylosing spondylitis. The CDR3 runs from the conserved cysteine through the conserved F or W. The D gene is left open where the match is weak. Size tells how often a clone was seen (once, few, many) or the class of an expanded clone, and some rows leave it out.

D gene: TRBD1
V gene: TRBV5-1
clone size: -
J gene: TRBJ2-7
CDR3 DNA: TGCGCCAGCAGCCTCCGGGACAGGGTCGTGGAGCAGTACTTC
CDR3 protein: CASSLRDRVVEQYF

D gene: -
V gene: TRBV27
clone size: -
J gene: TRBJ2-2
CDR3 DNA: TGTGCCAGCAGCTTGATTATCAGCAACACCGGGGAGCTGTTTTTT
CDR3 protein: CASSLIISNTGELFF

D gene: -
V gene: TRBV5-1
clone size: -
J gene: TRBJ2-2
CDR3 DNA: TGCGCCAGCAGCTGGGTCGGGGCGGCGACCGGGGAGCTGTTTTTT
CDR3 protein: CASSWVGAATGELFF

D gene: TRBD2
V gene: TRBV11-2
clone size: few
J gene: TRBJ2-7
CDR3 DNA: TGTGCCAGCAGCTTAGTTCCGGCTAGCGGTGCCTACGAGCAGTACTTC
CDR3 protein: CASSLVPASGAYEQYF

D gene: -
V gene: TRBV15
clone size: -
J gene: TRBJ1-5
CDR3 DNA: TGTGCCACCAGCAGAGATTGGGGGAATAGCAATCAGCCCCAGCATTTT
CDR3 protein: CATSRDWGNSNQPQHF

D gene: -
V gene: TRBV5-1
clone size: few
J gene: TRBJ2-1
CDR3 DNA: TGCGCCAGCAGCTTGGGGGGCCCCGAGGAGCAGTTCTTC
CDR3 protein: CASSLGGPEEQFF

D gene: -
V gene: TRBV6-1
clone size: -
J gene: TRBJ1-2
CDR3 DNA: TGTGCCAGCAGTGAAAGAGGCGGCTACACCTTC
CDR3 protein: CASSERGGYTF

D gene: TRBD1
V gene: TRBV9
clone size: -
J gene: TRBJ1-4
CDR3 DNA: TGTGCCAGCAGCGTAGGGACAGGGGAAGGCGAAAAACTGTTTTTT
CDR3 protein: CASSVGTGEGEKLFF

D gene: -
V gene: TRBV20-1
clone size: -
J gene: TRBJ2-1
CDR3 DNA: TGCAGTGCTAGACTTCAAGGGGGGGGGCTTTACAATGAGCAGTTCTTC
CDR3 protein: CSARLQGGGLYNEQFF

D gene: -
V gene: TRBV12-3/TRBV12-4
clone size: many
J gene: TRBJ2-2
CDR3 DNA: TGTGCCAGCGGCGATCTGGCGAGCACCGGGGAGCTGTTTTTT
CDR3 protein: CASGDLASTGELFF

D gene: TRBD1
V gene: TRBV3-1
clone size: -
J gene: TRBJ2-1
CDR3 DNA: TGTGCCAGCAGCCGATGGACAGGGTTAAACGGGCAGTTCTTC
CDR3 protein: CASSRWTGLNGQFF

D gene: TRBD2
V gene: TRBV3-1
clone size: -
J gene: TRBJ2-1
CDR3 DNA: TGTTCCAGCAGCCCAGGGGGGACTAGCGGGAAAAATGAGCAGTTCTTC
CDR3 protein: CSSSPGGTSGKNEQFF

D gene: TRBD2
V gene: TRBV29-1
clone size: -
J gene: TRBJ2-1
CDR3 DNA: TGCAGCGCTGGGGGGGGGAATAATGAGCAGTTCTTC
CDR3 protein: CSAGGGNNEQFF

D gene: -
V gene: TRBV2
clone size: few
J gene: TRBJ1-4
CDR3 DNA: TGTGCCAGCAGTGACCGAACAACTAATGAAAAACTGTTTTTT
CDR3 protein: CASSDRTTNEKLFF

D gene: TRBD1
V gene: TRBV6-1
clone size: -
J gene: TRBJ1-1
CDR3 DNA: TGTGCCAGCAGGCCTACAGGGGAGAACACTGAAGCTTTCTTT
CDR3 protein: CASRPTGENTEAFF

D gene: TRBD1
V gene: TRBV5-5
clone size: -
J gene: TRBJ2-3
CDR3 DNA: TGTGCCAGCAGCCCGGGACAGACAGATACGCAGTATTTT
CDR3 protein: CASSPGQTDTQYF

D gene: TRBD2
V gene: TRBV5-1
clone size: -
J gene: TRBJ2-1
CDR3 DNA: TGCGCCAGCAGCTTGACTAGCGGGGGAACCTACAATGAGCAGTTCTTC
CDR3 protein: CASSLTSGGTYNEQFF

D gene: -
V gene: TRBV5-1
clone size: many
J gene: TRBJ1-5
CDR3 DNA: TGCGCCAGCAGCACGGGGCAGGGACCCAATCAGCCCCAGCATTTT
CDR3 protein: CASSTGQGPNQPQHF

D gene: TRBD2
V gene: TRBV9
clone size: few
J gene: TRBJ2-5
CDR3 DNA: TGTGCCAGCAGCGCCGGGACTAGGGAGACCCAGTACTTC
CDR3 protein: CASSAGTRETQYF

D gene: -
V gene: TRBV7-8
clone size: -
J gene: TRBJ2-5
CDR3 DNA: TGTGCCAGCAGCTTAGCGCGGGCCGGCTCTCGGACCCAGTACTTC
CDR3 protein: CASSLARAGSRTQYF

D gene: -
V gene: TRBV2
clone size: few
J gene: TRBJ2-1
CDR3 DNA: TGTGCCAGCAGACTAGCCTTGGGAGACAATGAGCAGTTCTTC
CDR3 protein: CASRLALGDNEQFF

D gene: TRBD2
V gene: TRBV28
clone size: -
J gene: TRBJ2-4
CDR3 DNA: TGTGCCAGCAGCGGGGGACGGGGGAGGGCCACTCAGTACTTC
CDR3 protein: CASSGGRGRATQYF

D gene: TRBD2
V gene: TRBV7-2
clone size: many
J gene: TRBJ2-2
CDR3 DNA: TGTGCCAGCGGAGTAGCGGGCAACACCGGGGAGCTGTTTTTT
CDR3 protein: CASGVAGNTGELFF

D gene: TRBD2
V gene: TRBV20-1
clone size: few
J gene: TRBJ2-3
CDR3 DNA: TGCAGTGCTGGGGGACTAGCGGGAGATACGCAGTATTTT
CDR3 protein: CSAGGLAGDTQYF

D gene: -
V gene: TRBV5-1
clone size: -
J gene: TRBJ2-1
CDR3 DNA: TGCGCCAGCAGCTTGGGGGTCGGGTCGCCTGGGAATGAGCAGTTCTTC
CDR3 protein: CASSLGVGSPGNEQFF

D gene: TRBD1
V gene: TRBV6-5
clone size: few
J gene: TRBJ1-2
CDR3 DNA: TGTGCCAGCAGTTACTCCAGACAGGGAGAGAATGGCTACACCTTC
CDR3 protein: CASSYSRQGENGYTF

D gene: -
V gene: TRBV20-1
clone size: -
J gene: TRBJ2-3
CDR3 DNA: TGCAGTGCTATGGCCCTAGAGAGGGGAGTTGGCACAGATACGCAGTATTTT
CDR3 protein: CSAMALERGVGTDTQYF

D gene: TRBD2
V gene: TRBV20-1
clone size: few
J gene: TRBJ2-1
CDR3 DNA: TGCAGTGCTAGGTGGACTAGGTCGGAGTTCTTC
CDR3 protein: CSARWTRSEFF

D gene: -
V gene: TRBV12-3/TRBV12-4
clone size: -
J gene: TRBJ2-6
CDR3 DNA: TGTGCCAGCAGTCGGAGCTCTGGGGCCAACGTCCTGACTTTC
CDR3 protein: CASSRSSGANVLTF

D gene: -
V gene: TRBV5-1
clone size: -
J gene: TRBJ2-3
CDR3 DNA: TGCGCCAGCAGCTTGGGAGGGAGCGACATCACAGATACGCAGTATTTT
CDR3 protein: CASSLGGSDITDTQYF

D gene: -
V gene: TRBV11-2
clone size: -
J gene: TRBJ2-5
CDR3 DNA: TGTGCCAGCAGCCCGGATGGGCCCGGTTGGGAGACCCAGTACTTC
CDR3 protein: CASSPDGPGWETQYF

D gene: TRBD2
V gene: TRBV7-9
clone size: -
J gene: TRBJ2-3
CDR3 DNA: TGTGCCAGCAGATTGACTAGCGGGAGCGGAGATACGCAGTATTTT
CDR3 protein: CASRLTSGSGDTQYF

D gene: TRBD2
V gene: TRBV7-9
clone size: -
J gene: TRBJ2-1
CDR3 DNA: TGTGCCAGCAGCTTAGGGCTAGCGGGAGAGGTAAGGGAGCAGTTCTTC
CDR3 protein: CASSLGLAGEVREQFF

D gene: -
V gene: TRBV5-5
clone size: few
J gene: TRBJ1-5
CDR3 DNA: TGTGCCAGCAGCTTGGGCCCAAGCGAGCCCCAGCATTTT
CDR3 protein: CASSLGPSEPQHF

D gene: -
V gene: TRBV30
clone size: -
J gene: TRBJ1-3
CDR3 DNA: TGTGCCTGGAGTGTTTGGCCTCGAGATTCCTCTGGAAACACCATATATTTT
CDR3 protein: CAWSVWPRDSSGNTIYF

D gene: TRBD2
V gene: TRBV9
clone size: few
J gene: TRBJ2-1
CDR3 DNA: TGTGCCAGCAGCTTGGGGAGAGCGGGAGGTTTAAATGAGCAGTTCTTC
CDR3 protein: CASSLGRAGGLNEQFF

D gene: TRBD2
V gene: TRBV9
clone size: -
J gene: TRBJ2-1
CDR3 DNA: TGTGCCAGCAGCGTCGCCCCCGGGACTAGCGGGAGGAGGGGCTCCTACAATGAGCAGTTCTTC
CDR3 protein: CASSVAPGTSGRRGSYNEQFF

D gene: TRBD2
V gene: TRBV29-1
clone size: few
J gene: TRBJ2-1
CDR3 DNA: TGCAGCGTCAGAAGCGGGGACTACAATGAGCAGTTCTTC
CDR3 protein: CSVRSGDYNEQFF

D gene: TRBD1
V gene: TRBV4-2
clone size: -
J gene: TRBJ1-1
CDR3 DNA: TGTGCCAGCAGCCTAAGGGACAGACCGAACACTGAAGCTTTCTTT
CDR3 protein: CASSLRDRPNTEAFF

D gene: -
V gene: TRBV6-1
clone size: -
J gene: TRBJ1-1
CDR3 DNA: TGTGCCAGCAGCTTTGACCATAACACTGAAGCTTTCTTT
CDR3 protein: CASSFDHNTEAFF

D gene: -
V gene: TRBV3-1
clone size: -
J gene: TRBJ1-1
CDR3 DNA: TGTGCCAGCAGCCAAGCCGGGACACGGAACACTGAAGCTTTCTTT
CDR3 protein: CASSQAGTRNTEAFF

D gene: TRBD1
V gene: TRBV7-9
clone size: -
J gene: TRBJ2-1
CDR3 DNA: TGTGCCAGCAGCTTAGCGAGTACAGGGGGCAGGGATGAGCAGTTCTTC
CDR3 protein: CASSLASTGGRDEQFF

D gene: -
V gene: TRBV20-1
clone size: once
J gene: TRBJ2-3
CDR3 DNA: TGCAGTGCTGCCCGAGGGGGTGACACAGATACGCAGTATTTT
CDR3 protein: CSAARGGDTDTQYF

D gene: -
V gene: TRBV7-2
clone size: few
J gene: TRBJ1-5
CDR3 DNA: TGTGCCAGCAGCCCGACAGTTAGCAATCAGCCCCAGCATTTT
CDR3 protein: CASSPTVSNQPQHF

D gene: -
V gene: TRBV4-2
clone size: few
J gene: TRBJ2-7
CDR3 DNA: TGTGCCAGCAGCCCGCAGCTAAAATCCCACGAGCAGTACTTC
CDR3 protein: CASSPQLKSHEQYF

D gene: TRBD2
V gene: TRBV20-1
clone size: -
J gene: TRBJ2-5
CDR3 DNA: TGCAGTGCTAGCGGGACTAGCAGTTTCCAAGAGACCCAGTACTTC
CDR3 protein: CSASGTSSFQETQYF

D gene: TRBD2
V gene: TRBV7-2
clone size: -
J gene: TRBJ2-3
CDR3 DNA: TGTGCCAGCAGCTTAGCTCCAGCGGGAGGGTCGGGAGATACGCAGTATTTT
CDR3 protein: CASSLAPAGGSGDTQYF

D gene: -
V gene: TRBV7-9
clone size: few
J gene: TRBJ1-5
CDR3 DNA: TGTGCCAGCAGCTTGGGGGACCAGGTGCGGCCCCAGCATTTT
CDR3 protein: CASSLGDQVRPQHF

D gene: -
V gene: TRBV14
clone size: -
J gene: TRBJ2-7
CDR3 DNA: TGTGCCAGCAGCCAAGATCTGCAGGGTAGGGGGACCTCCTACGAGCAGTACTTC
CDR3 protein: CASSQDLQGRGTSYEQYF

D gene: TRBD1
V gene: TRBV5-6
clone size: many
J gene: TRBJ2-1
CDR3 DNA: TGTGCCAGCCGACGGACAGGGGGTAATGAGCAGTTCTTC
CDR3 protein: CASRRTGGNEQFF

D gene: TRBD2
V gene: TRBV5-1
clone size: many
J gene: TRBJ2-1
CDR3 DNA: TGCGCCAGCAGCCCCCGGGCTAGCGGTACCTACAATGAGCAGTTCTTC
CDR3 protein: CASSPRASGTYNEQFF

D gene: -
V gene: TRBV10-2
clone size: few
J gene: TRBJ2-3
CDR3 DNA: TGCGCCAGCAGGGCTAGCGCTTACACAGATACGCAGTATTTT
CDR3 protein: CASRASAYTDTQYF

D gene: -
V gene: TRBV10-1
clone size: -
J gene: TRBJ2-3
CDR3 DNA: TGCGCCAGCAGTGACCCCTACACAGATACGCAGTATTTT
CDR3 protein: CASSDPYTDTQYF